The entry below gives a single T cell receptor (beta chain) sequence along with its context. Sequencing used immunoSEQ multiplex PCR; TCRdb keeps in-frame clones, though not all of them. Among a few hundred thousand clones listed, roughly 84% were seen once. This specimen belongs to a study of blood T cell repertoires in COVID-19. Whole-study context: Sample material is recorded as cDNA or gDNA derived from T cells, B-cell-depleted T cells, or PBMCs.

J lost 8 bases, V lost 5 bases, and 9 bases had no gene match. Germline V gene lookup returns CDR1 SEHNR and CDR2 FQNEAQ (reference sequence). This CDR3 has 14 residues. The sequenced sample was peripheral blood. The sequence was collected from a person aged 70 to 85 with COVID-19, enrolled during active disease. This chain connects TRBV7-9 to TRBJ1-2; 9 bases are shared with TRBD1. The CDR3 loop reads CASSQQGAVRGYTF. DNA for the CDR3: TGTGCCAGCAGCCAACAGGGGGCGGTTAGAGGCTACACCTTC. The entire variable domain, with the rest obtained from reference TRBV7-9 and TRBJ1-2, is as follows: DTGVSQNPRHKITKRGQNVTFRCDPISEHNRLYWYRQTLGQGPEFLTYFQNEAQLEKSRLLSDRFSAERPKGSFSTLEIQRTEQGDSAMYLCASSQQGAVRGYTFGSGTRLTVV.